The sequence of this TCR beta chain was determined in a study of shared clonotypes between healthy human individuals. The germline V and J ends were trimmed by 4 bases and 5 bases, with 12 bases remaining between them. Germline assignment: CDR1 SGHRS and CDR2 YFSETQ. The CDR3 is made up of 13 amino acids. In regard to this clone: The sample carries other DNA sequences with the same CDR3.

The method was immunoSEQ multiplex PCR; TCRdb's version includes in-frame clones alone and lacks a portion of them. This table holds some 2 million clones, 85% to 95% found once. This sequence originates from a man younger than 30 in good health. V is TRBV5-1 and J is TRBJ2-5; D may be TRBD1 (6 bases). Sequenced: naive CD4+ T cells sorted from blood. This sample's subset: CD45RA+ positively selected. In DNA, the CDR3 is TGCGCCAGCAGCGGGGGACAAGGGGAGACCCAGTACTTC. Translation gives CASSGGQGETQYF.